The clone carrying this T cell receptor (beta chain) has just a few counts. Antigen specificity is unknown. The data stem from a study of T-cell memory formation after mild COVID-19. Findings and caveats of the study: Whether second-wave clones peaking at day 37 were SARS-CoV-2 specific went unconfirmed. Some clones that responded were present in memory (sampled pre-infection), which suggests cross-reactive memory joined. Contracting clones, day 15 to 85, had balanced CD4/CD8, and later expanders favored CD4+.

With 4 bases removed from V and 5 bases from J, the gap between germline ends came to 14 bases. This CDR3 has 14 amino acids. Germline V gene lookup returns CDR1 KGHDR and CDR2 SFDVKD. TCRdb re-analysed the 5' RACE reads in MiXCR, keeping a single row per CDR3 protein. The sample holds roughly 89,000 distinct CDR3 sequences; about an eighth are singletons and the top ten take 25% to 35%. The material sequenced was PBMCs or a T cell subset sorted from them (not recorded which). J is TRBJ2-7 and V is TRBV24-1; tentatively, D is TRBD2 (7 bases). The receptor was derived from an adult woman who had mild COVID-19 (a few samples of this study predate the infection). Cell type and time point are not known. The CDR3 DNA reads TGTGCCACCAGTGAAGGAGGGAGGGGGAACGAGCAGTACTTC. This sequence encodes CATSEGGRGNEQYF.